This T cell receptor (beta chain) is drawn from a study of identical twins. Germline trimming cut 1 base from V and 5 bases from J; bases unmatched to any gene: 10. This CDR3 comprises 16 residues. Germline V gene sequence: CDR1 SQVTM, CDR2 ANQGSEA. The table lists this clonotype with many counts. The cDNA had a unique molecular identifier and a template-switch universal primer site. Using its own MiXCR run on the 5' RACE reads, TCRdb lists one record per CDR3 protein. The data hold some 630,000 distinct CDR3 sequences, with roughly 7.2% observed a single time. Another study also made use of these data, one on yellow fever vaccine responses in identical twins.

The chain carries TRBV29-1 and TRBJ2-3; TRBD2 matches 9 bases. Sample: PBMCs. This receptor was obtained from a woman between 18 and 30 years old in good health. CDR3 DNA: TGCAGCGTTGAAGCAGAGAGCGGGGGGACAGTAGATACGCAGTATTTT. Amino acids: CSVEAESGGTVDTQYF.